Listed below are T cell receptor beta chains from one sample, sequenced in a study of blood T cells in healthy people across ages. TCRdb used MiXCR to reprocess the 5' RACE reads, holding one entry per CDR3 protein. The sample contains 780,000 or so distinct CDR3 sequences, 53% of which appear only once. The sample comprised blood. The receptors derive from a man older than 75 in good health. Both conserved end residues are part of each CDR3. A D gene is named only where the DNA matches it firmly. Not every row has a clone size; where given, it reads once, few, many or a size class.

V	D	J	size	CDR3	DNA
TRBV7-2	TRBD2	TRBJ2-7	.	CASSAGLAVEQYF	TGTGCCAGCAGCGCGGGACTAGCGGTTGAGCAGTACTTC
TRBV29-1	TRBD1	TRBJ2-2	.	CSVTGAMNTGELFF	TGCAGCGTTACAGGGGCGATGAACACCGGGGAGCTGTTTTTT
TRBV5-4	TRBD2	TRBJ2-7	once	CASSGRTSGNSNEQYF	TGTGCCAGCAGCGGACGGACTAGCGGGAATTCCAATGAGCAGTACTTC
TRBV9	TRBD2	TRBJ2-7	.	CASSVSGTSGSREQYF	TGTGCCAGCAGCGTATCGGGGACTAGCGGGAGTCGCGAGCAGTACTTC
TRBV20-1	TRBD2	TRBJ2-1	.	CSADQRENNEQFF	TGCAGTGCGGATCAGCGGGAGAACAATGAGCAGTTCTTC
TRBV6-1	.	TRBJ1-2	.	CASSEWGQAGYTF	TGTGCCAGCAGTGAATGGGGGCAGGCTGGCTACACCTTC
TRBV28	.	TRBJ1-2	.	CASRQGALGKSYGYTF	TGTGCCAGCAGACAGGGCGCCCTCGGCAAGAGCTATGGCTACACCTTC
TRBV7-6	TRBD1	TRBJ2-7	.	CASVIRDRGNYEQYF	TGTGCCAGCGTGATCCGGGACAGGGGGAACTACGAGCAGTACTTC
TRBV19	.	TRBJ1-5	.	CASRPGIRPEQPQHF	TGTGCCAGTAGGCCAGGGATACGGCCAGAACAGCCCCAGCATTTT
TRBV11-3	TRBD1	TRBJ2-7	.	CASSLEGDRGEQYF	TGTGCCAGCAGCTTAGAGGGGGACAGGGGCGAGCAGTACTTC
TRBV27	.	TRBJ1-5	.	CASRPQLDSLNQPQHF	TGTGCCAGCAGGCCTCAATTGGACAGCCTCAATCAGCCCCAGCATTTT
TRBV7-2	.	TRBJ2-3	.	CASSLRMGVKSNTDTQYF	TGTGCCAGCAGCTTAAGGATGGGGGTAAAGTCGAACACAGATACGCAGTATTTT
TRBV25-1	.	TRBJ2-7	many	CASSPPQTYEQYF	TGTGCCAGCAGTCCACCACAAACCTACGAGCAGTACTTC
TRBV27	.	TRBJ2-7	.	CASSPGQRFYEQYF	TGTGCCAGCAGTCCCGGACAGCGGTTCTACGAGCAGTACTTC
TRBV20-1	TRBD1	TRBJ1-3	.	CSATSGGTGNTIYF	TGCAGTGCTACCTCAGGGGGCACTGGAAACACCATATATTTT
TRBV20-1	TRBD1	TRBJ1-2	.	CSAAGTGDVYGYTF	TGCAGTGCCGCCGGGACAGGGGACGTTTATGGCTACACCTTC
TRBV25-1	.	TRBJ2-7	.	CASARGNDEQYF	TGTGCCAGCGCACGGGGGAATGACGAGCAGTACTTC
TRBV20-1	.	TRBJ2-5	few	CSARPGGPPGETQYF	TGCAGTGCTAGGCCTGGGGGGCCTCCGGGGGAGACCCAGTACTTC
TRBV6-2/TRBV6-3	TRBD1	TRBJ1-1	.	CASSPDRGAQGAEAFF	TGTGCCAGCAGTCCAGACAGGGGCGCTCAGGGCGCTGAAGCTTTCTTT
TRBV6-1	TRBD1	TRBJ2-7	.	CATSAGQGYEQYF	TGTGCCACCTCCGCCGGACAGGGCTACGAGCAGTACTTC
TRBV6-6	TRBD2	TRBJ2-7	.	CASSLAGGPFEQYF	TGTGCCAGCAGTCTAGCGGGAGGGCCTTTCGAGCAGTACTTC
TRBV6-1	TRBD2	TRBJ2-7	.	CASSEFDSGGSSYNEQYF	TGTGCCAGCAGTGAATTTGATAGCGGGGGCAGCTCCTACAATGAGCAGTACTTC
TRBV28	TRBD2	TRBJ2-7	.	CASSLLAGFSYEQYF	TGTGCCAGCAGCTTACTAGCGGGATTCTCCTACGAGCAGTACTTC
TRBV29-1	TRBD2	TRBJ2-7	.	CSGWAGGGDYNEQYF	TGCAGCGGTTGGGCGGGAGGGGGGGACTACAATGAGCAGTACTTC
TRBV25-1	TRBD2	TRBJ2-4	.	CASSESSGGRENIQYF	TGTGCCAGCAGTGAATCGAGCGGCGGGAGGGAAAACATTCAGTACTTC
TRBV15	.	TRBJ1-2	.	CATSFPDGNYGYTF	TGTGCCACCAGCTTCCCGGACGGGAACTATGGCTACACCTTC
TRBV24-1	TRBD1	TRBJ2-5	.	CATNGQGQETQYF	TGTGCCACCAACGGACAGGGACAAGAGACCCAGTACTTC
TRBV24-1	.	TRBJ2-3	.	CATSGTGTDRDAYF	TGTGCCACCAGTGGAACAGGGACGGACAGAGACGCGTATTTT
TRBV7-9	TRBD2	TRBJ2-7	.	CASSSAGGGYEQYF	TGTGCCAGCAGCTCAGCGGGAGGGGGCTACGAGCAGTACTTC
TRBV7-9	.	TRBJ1-1	.	CTSSIGGEGTEAFF	TGTACCAGCAGCATAGGGGGGGAAGGCACTGAAGCTTTCTTT
TRBV5-6	TRBD2	TRBJ2-6	few	CASSLTSGSSGANVLTF	TGTGCCAGCAGTCTGACTAGCGGGAGTTCTGGGGCCAACGTCCTGACTTTC
TRBV7-9	.	TRBJ2-1	.	CASSPHEGWRNNEQFF	TGTGCCAGCAGCCCCCACGAGGGCTGGAGGAACAATGAGCAGTTCTTC
TRBV12-3/TRBV12-4	.	TRBJ2-1	once	CASSRTANEQFF	TGTGCCAGCAGTAGGACTGCCAATGAGCAGTTCTTC
TRBV10-3	.	TRBJ2-7	few	CAISERDYEQYF	TGTGCCATCTCCGAGAGGGACTACGAGCAGTACTTC
TRBV20-1	TRBD1	TRBJ2-3	.	CSADRGDSSTDTQYF	TGCAGTGCCGACAGGGGGGATAGCAGCACAGATACGCAGTATTTT
TRBV21-1	.	TRBJ2-6	once	CASRDRFPGANVLTF	TGTGCCAGCAGGGACAGGTTTCCTGGGGCCAACGTCCTGACTTTC
TRBV29-1	.	TRBJ2-1	.	CSVEGAGPGYNEQFF	TGCAGCGTTGAAGGGGCGGGACCTGGGTACAATGAGCAGTTCTTC
TRBV29-1	.	TRBJ2-1	.	CSVVGSVDNEQFF	TGCAGCGTTGTGGGGAGCGTGGACAATGAGCAGTTCTTC
TRBV29-1	.	TRBJ1-1	once	CSVGSSAEAFF	TGCAGCGTTGGATCCTCGGCTGAAGCTTTCTTT
TRBV7-9	.	TRBJ2-7	.	CASSPTTNSYEQYF	TGTGCCAGCAGCCCGACGACTAACTCCTACGAGCAGTACTTC
TRBV7-2	.	TRBJ2-5	few	CASSLTRKETQYF	TGTGCCAGCAGCTTAACTAGAAAAGAGACCCAGTACTTC
TRBV5-1	TRBD2	TRBJ2-7	once	CASSLEGLAAMEEQYF	TGCGCCAGCAGCTTGGAAGGACTAGCGGCTATGGAGGAGCAGTACTTC
TRBV27	TRBD1	TRBJ1-1	once	CASRIDRVNTEAFF	TGTGCCAGCAGAATCGACAGGGTGAACACTGAAGCTTTCTTT
TRBV20-1	TRBD2	TRBJ2-1	many	CSAPGLAGLGTYNEQFF	TGCAGTGCTCCGGGACTAGCGGGGCTCGGGACATACAATGAGCAGTTCTTC
TRBV5-1	.	TRBJ1-1	few	CASSLQRQKNTEAFF	TGCGCCAGCAGCCTACAGCGGCAGAAGAACACTGAAGCTTTCTTT